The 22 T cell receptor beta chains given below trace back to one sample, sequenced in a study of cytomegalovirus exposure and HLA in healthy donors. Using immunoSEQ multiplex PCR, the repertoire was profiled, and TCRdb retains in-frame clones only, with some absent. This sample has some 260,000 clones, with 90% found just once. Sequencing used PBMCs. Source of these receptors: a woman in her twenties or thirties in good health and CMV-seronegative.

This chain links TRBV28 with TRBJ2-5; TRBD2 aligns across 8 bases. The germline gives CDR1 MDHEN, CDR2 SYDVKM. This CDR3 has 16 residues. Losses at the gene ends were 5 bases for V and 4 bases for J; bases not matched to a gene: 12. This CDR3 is CASSIPAGDSAETQYF. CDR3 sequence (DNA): TGTGCCAGCAGTATCCCAGCGGGAGATTCGGCAGAGACCCAGTACTTC.

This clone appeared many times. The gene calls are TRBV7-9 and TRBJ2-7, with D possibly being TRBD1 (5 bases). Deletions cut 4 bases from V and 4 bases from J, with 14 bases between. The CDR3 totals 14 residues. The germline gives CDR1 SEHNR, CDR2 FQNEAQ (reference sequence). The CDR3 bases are TGTGCCAGCAGCTCGAGACAGAACCGATACGAGCAGTACTTC. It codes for CASSSRQNRYEQYF.

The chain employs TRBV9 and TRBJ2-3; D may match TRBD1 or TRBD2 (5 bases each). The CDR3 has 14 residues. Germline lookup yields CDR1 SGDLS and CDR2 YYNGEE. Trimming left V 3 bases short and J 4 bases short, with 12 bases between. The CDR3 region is CASSALQGPDTQYF. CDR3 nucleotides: TGTGCCAGCAGCGCCCTTCAGGGACCAGATACGCAGTATTTT.

CDR3 protein: CASSQDYKYSTDTQYF. In DNA form, the CDR3 reads TGCGCCAGCAGCCAAGATTACAAGTATAGCACAGATACGCAGTATTTT. V and J are TRBV4-3 and TRBJ2-3; no clear D gene. The CDR3 is 16 amino acids. Germline V CDR1 and CDR2: LGHNA, YSLEER. V was trimmed by 0 bases and J by 0 bases, leaving 10 bases between them.

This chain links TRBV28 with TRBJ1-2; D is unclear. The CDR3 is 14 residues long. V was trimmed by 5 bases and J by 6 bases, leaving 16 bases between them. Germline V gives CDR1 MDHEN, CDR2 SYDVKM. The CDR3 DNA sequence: TGTGCCAGCAGTCCCCAGCAGTCGGTTCATGGCTACACCTTC. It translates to CASSPQQSVHGYTF.

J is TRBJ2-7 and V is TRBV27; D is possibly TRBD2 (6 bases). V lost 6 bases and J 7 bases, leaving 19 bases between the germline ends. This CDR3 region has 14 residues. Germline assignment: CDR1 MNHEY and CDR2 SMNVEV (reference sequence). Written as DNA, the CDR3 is TGTGCCAGCAGGAGGGACTCGGGCGGTGGTGAGCAGTACTTC. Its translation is CASRRDSGGGEQYF.

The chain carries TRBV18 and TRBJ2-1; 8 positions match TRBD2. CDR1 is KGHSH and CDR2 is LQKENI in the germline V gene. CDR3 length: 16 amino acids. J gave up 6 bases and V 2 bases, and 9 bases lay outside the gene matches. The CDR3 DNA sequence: TGTGCCAGCTCACCAGAGGGGCTAGCGGGCCTCAATGAGCAGTTCTTC. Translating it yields CASSPEGLAGLNEQFF.

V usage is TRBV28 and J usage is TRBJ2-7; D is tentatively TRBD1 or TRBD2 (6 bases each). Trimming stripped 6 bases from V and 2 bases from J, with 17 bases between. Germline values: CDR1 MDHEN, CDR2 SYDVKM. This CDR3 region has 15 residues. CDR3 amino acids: CASRPHHGGPYEQYF. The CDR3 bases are TGTGCCAGCAGACCTCACCACGGGGGCCCCTACGAGCAGTACTTC.

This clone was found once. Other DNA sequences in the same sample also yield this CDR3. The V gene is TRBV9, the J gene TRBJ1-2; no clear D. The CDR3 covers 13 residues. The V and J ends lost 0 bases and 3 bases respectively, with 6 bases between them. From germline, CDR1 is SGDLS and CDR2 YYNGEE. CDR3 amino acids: CASSVGGDYGYTF. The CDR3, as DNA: TGTGCCAGCAGCGTAGGAGGTGACTATGGCTACACCTTC.

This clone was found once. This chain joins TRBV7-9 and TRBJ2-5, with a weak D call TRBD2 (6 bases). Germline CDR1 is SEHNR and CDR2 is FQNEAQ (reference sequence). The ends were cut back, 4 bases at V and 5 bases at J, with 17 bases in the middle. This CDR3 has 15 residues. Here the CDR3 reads CASSSDKGRKETQYF. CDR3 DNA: TGTGCCAGCAGCTCCGACAAGGGGAGGAAGGAGACCCAGTACTTC.

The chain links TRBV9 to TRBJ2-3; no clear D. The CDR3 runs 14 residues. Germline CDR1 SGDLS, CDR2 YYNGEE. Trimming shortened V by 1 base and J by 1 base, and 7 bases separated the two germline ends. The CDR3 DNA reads TGTGCCAGCAGCGTATCAGGAGGCACAGATACGCAGTATTTT. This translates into CASSVSGGTDTQYF.

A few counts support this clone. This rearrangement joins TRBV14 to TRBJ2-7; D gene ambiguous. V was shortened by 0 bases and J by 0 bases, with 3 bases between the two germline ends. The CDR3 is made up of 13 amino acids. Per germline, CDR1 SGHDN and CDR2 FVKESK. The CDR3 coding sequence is TGTGCCAGCAGCCAAGAGGCCTCCTACGAGCAGTACTTC. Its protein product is CASSQEASYEQYF.

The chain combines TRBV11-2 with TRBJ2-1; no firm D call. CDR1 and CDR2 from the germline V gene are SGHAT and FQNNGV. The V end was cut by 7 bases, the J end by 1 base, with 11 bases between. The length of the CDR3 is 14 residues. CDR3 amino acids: CASIISNSYNEQFF. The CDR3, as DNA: TGTGCCAGCATTATCAGCAATTCCTACAATGAGCAGTTCTTC.

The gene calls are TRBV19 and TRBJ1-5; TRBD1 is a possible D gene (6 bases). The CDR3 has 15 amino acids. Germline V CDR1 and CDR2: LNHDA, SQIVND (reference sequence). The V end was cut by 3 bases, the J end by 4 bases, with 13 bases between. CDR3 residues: CASSMIGQSNQPQHF. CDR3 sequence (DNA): TGTGCCAGTAGTATGATAGGACAGAGTAATCAGCCCCAGCATTTT.

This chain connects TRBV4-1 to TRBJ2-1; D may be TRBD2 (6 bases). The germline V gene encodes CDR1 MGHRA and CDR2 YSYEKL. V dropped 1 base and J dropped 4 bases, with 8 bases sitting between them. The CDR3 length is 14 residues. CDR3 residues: CASSQGTIYNEQFF. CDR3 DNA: TGCGCCAGCAGCCAAGGGACTATTTACAATGAGCAGTTCTTC.

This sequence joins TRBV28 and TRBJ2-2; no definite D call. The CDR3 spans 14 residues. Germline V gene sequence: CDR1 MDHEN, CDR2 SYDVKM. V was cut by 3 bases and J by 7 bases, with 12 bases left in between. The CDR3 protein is CASSFGPGVGELFF. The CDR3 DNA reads TGTGCCAGCAGTTTTGGCCCCGGTGTCGGGGAGCTGTTTTTT.

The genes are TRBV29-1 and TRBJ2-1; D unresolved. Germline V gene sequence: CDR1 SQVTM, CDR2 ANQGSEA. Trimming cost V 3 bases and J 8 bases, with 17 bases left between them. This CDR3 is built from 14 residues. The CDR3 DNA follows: TGCAGCGTTGAGACGCGGAGCCCGGGCTATGAGCAGTTCTTC. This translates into CSVETRSPGYEQFF.

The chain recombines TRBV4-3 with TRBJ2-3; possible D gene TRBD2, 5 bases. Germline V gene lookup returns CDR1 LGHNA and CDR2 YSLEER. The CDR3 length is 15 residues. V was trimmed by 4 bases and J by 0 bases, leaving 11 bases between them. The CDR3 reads CASSPWEFSTDTQYF. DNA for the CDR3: TGCGCCAGCAGCCCTTGGGAGTTCAGCACAGATACGCAGTATTTT.

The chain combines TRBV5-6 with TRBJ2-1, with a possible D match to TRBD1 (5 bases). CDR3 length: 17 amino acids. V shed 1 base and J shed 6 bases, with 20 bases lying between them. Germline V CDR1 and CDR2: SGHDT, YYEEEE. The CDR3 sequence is CASSLPRTRDLGNEQFF. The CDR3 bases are TGTGCCAGCAGCTTGCCCCGGACCAGGGATTTGGGCAATGAGCAGTTCTTC.

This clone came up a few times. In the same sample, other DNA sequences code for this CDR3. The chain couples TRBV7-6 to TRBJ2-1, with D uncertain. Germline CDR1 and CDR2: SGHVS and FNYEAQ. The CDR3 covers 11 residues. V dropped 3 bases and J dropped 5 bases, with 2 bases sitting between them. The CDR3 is CASSLNNEQFF. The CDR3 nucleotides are TGTGCCAGCAGCTTGAACAATGAGCAGTTCTTC.

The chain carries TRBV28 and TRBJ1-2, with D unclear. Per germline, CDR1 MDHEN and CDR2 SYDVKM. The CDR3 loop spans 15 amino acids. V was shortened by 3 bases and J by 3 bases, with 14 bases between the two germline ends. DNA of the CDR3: TGTGCCAGCAGTTTGTCGCCGGGCAACGACTATGGCTACACCTTC. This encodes CASSLSPGNDYGYTF.

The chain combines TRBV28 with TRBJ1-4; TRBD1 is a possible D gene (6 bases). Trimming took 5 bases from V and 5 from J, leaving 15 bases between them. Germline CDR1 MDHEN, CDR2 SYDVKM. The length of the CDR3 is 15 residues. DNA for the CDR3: TGTGCCAGCAGTACCCGGACAGAAGGCAATGAAAAACTGTTTTTT. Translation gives CASSTRTEGNEKLFF.